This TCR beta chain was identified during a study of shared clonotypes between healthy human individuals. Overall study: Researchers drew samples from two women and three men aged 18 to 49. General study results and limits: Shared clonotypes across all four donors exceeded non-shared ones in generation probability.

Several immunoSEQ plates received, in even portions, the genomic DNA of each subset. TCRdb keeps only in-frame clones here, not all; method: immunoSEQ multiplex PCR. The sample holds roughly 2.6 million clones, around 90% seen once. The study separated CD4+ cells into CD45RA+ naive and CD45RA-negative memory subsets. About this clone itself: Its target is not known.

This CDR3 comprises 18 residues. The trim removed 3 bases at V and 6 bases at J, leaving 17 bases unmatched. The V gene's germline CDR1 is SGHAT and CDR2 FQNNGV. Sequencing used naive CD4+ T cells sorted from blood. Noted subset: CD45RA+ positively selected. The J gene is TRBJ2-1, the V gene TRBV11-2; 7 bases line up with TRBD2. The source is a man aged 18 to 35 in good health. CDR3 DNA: TGTGCCAGCAGCTTTAGAGACTGGGGCGGGAGTTTGGGCAATGAGCAGTTCTTC. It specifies CASSFRDWGGSLGNEQFF. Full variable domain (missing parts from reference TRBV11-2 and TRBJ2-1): EAGVAQSPRYKIIEKRQSVAFWCNPISGHATLYWYQQILGQGPKLLIQFQNNGVVDDSQLPKDRFSAERLKGVDSTLKIQPAKLEDSAVYLCASSFRDWGGSLGNEQFFGPGTRLTVL.